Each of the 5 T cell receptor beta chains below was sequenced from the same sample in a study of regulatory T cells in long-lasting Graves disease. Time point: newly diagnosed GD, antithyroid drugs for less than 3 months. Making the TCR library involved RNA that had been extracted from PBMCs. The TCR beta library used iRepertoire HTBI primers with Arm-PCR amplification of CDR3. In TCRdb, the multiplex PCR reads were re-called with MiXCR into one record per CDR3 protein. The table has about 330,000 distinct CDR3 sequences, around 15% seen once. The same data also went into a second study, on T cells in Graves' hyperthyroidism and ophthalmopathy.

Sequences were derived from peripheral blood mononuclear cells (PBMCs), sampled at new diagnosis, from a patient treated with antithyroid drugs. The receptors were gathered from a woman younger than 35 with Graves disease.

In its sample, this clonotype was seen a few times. CDR3 in DNA: TGTGCCACCAGTGATTTCCGGGACAGGGCCGGGGAGCTGTTTTTT. Translated, it gives CATSDFRDRAGELFF. This chain uses TRBV24-1 with TRBJ2-2, with 9 positions matching TRBD1. Germline lookup yields CDR1 KGHDR and CDR2 SFDVKD. The CDR3 covers 15 residues. Trimming took 1 base from V and 6 from J; bases not matched to a gene: 2.

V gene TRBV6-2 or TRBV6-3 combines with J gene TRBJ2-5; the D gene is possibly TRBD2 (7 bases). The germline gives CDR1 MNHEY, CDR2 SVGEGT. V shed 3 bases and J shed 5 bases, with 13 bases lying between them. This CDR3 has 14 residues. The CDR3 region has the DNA TGTGCCAGCAGTTATGGGGGGGGCCCCGAGACCCAGTACTTC. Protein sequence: CASSYGGGPETQYF.

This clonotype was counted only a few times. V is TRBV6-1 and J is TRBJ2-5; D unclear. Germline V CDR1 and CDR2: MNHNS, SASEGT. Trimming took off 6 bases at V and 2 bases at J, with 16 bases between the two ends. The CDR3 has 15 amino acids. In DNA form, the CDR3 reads TGTGCCAGCAGGAAGTCCCCAGTAGGTCAAGAGACCCAGTACTTC. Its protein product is CASRKSPVGQETQYF.

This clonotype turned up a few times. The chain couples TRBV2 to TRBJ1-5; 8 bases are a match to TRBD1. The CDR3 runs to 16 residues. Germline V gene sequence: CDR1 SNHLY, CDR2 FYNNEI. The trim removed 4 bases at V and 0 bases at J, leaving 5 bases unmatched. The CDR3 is CASSAQGAGSNQPQHF. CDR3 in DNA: TGTGCCAGCAGTGCTCAGGGGGCTGGTAGCAATCAGCCCCAGCATTTT.

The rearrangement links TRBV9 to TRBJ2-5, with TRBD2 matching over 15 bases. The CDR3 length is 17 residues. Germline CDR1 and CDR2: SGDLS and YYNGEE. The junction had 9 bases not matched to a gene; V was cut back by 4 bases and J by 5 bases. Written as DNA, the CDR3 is TGTGCCAGCAGCACCGGACTAGCGGGGGGGCTTGGCGAGACCCAGTACTTC. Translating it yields CASSTGLAGGLGETQYF.